This T cell receptor (beta chain) was sequenced for a study of CD8 T cells in Susac syndrome. Whole-study context: About 6 sequenced Susac syndrome patients had clinically active disease, while about 8 were in remission.

While CD8+ and CD4+ T cells were isolated negatively, TEMRA cells were enriched by FACS. V lost 6 bases and J lost 6; bases outside the gene matches: 5. The V gene's germline CDR1 is DFQATT and CDR2 SNEGSKA (reference sequence). The CDR3 contains 12 residues. Random hexamers primed reverse transcription of about 0.5 to 1 ug RNA. Amplification of TCR beta CDR3 across 54 Vbeta and 13 Jbeta was performed with immunoSEQ multiplex PCR. TCRdb reprocessed the immunoSEQ multiplex PCR reads via MiXCR and lists one record per CDR3 protein. The sample yields more than 150,000 distinct CDR3 sequences, 85% to 95% seen once.

This chain joins TRBV20-1 and TRBJ1-2; TRBD1 aligns across 9 bases. The sample comprised CD8+ T cells from PBMCs. The receptor was derived from a human donor with Susac syndrome. The CDR3 region is CSARGQGDGYTF. The CDR3, as DNA: TGCAGTGCGCGGGGACAGGGAGATGGCTACACCTTC.